This T cell receptor beta chain was sequenced in a study of OX40 agonist ivuxolimab in advanced cancers. The data were produced by immunoSEQ multiplex PCR, yet TCRdb's version contains in-frame clones alone and is incomplete. The table lists approximately 45,000 clones, around 90% of them singletons. Trimming cost V 5 bases and J 5 bases, with 22 bases left between them. The CDR3 runs 17 residues. Germline V gene sequence: CDR1 MGHRA, CDR2 YSYEKL. The receptor comes from an adult with an advanced solid tumor such as melanoma, head and neck, liver or kidney cancer. The chain links TRBV4-1 to TRBJ1-5; no clear D. Source: CD4+ or CD8+ T cells sorted from blood, taken in a trial of the OX40 agonist ivuxolimab. The CDR3 DNA reads as TGCGCCAGCAGCGAACCTTGGACGGAAAGTGGATATCAGCCCCAGCATTTT. It is translated as CASSEPWTESGYQPQHF.